This is a list of T cell receptor beta chains from one sample in a study of cytomegalovirus exposure and HLA in healthy donors. TCRdb keeps only in-frame clones here, not all; method: immunoSEQ multiplex PCR. The profile shows 120,000 or so clones, about 70% of them singletons. Sequencing was carried out using PBMCs. Receptors originate from a woman in her thirties or forties in good health and CMV-seronegative. CDR3s leave out the opening cysteine and the closing phenylalanine or tryptophan. Each record gives: CDR3 length, V gene, J gene, CDR3 protein.

16	TRBV5-1	TRBJ2-2	ASSLYRREALNTGELF
11	TRBV11-2	TRBJ1-1	ASTWTENTEAF
11	TRBV5-3	TRBJ2-7	ASVWREQYEQY
13	TRBV7-3	TRBJ2-5	ASSPGRDYRETQY
12	TRBV2	TRBJ2-2	ASSAGVDTGELF
13	TRBV7-2	TRBJ2-2	ASSQDRTPAGELF
11	TRBV30	TRBJ1-1	AWSVVGVTEAF
10	TRBV4-1	TRBJ2-7	ASSRPDREQY
12	TRBV18	TRBJ1-1	ASSPTNSNTEAF
13	TRBV6-1	TRBJ2-5	ASTRSGGARETQY
13	TRBV27	TRBJ2-7	ASSSYPSGGYEQY